This T cell receptor beta chain was captured in a study of Siglec-9 on CD8 T cells in melanoma. Findings and limits, study-wide: An effector memory CD8+ subset marked by Siglec-9 reportedly appeared to gather in melanoma.

Trimming cost V 7 bases and J 2 bases, with 15 bases left between them. Germline V gene sequence: CDR1 LNHDA, CDR2 SQIVND (reference sequence). This CDR3 comprises 15 residues. About this clone itself: No antigen is known for it.

Only in-frame clones appear in the TCRdb table, and some are missing; sequencing was by immunoSEQ multiplex PCR. The sample shows over 30,000 clones, about 80% of them seen only once. The sample taken for sequencing was Siglec-9- CD8+ T cells sorted from blood. The TCR originated in a human donor in good health. The V call is TRBV19, the J call TRBJ2-1, with D unclear. CDR3 amino acids: CASKFSGAAYNEQFF. CDR3 nucleotides: TGTGCCAGTAAATTTTCGGGCGCGGCCTACAATGAGCAGTTCTTC.